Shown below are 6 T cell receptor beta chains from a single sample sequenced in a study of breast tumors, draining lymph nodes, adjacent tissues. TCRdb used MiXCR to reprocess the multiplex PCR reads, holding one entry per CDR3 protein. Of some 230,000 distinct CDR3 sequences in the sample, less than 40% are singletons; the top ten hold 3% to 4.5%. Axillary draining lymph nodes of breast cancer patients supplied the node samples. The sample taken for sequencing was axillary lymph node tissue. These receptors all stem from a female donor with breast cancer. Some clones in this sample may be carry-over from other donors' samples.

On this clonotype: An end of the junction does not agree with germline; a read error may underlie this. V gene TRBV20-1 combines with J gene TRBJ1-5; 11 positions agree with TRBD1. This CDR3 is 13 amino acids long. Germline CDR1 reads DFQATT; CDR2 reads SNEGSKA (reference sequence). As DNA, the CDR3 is TGCAGTGCCAGAGAAGGGACAGGGGGTCCCCAGCATTTT. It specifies CSAREGTGGPQHF.

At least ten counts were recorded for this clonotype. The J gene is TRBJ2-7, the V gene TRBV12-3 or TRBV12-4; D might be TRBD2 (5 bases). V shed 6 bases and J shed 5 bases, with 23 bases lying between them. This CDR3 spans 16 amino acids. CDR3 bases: TGTGCCAGCAGCTATGGACTGGGCCTAGGTGGCGACGAGCAGTACTTC. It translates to CASSYGLGLGGDEQYF.

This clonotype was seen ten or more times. Here the CDR3 reads CASTRDRGYSGELFF. In DNA, the CDR3 is TGTGCCAGTACCCGGGACAGGGGTTATTCCGGGGAGCTGTTTTTT. The gene calls are TRBV19 and TRBJ2-2, with 10 bases fitting TRBD1. This CDR3 contains 15 residues. Trimming took 7 bases from V and 6 from J; bases not matched to a gene: 8. CDR1 is LNHDA and CDR2 is SQIVND in the germline V gene (reference sequence). The complete variable domain, with remaining parts taken from reference TRBV19 and TRBJ2-2, reads DGGITQSPKYLFRKEGQNVTLSCEQNLNHDAMYWYRQDPGQGLRLIYYSQIVNDFQKGDIAEGYSVSREKKESFPLTVTSAQKNPTAFYLCASTRDRGYSGELFFGEGSRLTVL.

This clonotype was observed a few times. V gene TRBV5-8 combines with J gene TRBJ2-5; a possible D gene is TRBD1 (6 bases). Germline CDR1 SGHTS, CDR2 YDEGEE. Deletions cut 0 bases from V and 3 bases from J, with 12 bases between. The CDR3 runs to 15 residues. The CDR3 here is CASSLEWGPKETQYF. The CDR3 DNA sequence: TGTGCCAGCAGCTTGGAGTGGGGGCCTAAAGAGACCCAGTACTTC.

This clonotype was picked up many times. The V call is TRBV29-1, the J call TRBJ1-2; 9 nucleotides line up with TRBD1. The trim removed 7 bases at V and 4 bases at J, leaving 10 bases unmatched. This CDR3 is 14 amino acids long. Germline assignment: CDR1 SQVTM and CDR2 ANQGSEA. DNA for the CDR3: TGCAGCGCCCGGACAGGGGCCCGGGGCTATGGCTACACCTTC. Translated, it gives CSARTGARGYGYTF.

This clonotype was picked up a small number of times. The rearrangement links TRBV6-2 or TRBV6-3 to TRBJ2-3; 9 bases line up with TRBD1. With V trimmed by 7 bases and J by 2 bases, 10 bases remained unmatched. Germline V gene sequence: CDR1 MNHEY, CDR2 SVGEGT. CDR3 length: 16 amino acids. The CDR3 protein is CASNLGTGKITDTQYF. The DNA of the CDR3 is TGTGCCAGCAACCTAGGGACAGGGAAAATCACAGATACGCAGTATTTT.